This T cell receptor beta chain was recorded in a study of T cells in Graves' hyperthyroidism and ophthalmopathy. Authors of the study amplified TCR beta CDR3 regions from RNA transcripts. The HTBI primer set was used in a first-round RT-PCR of the TCR CDR3. MiXCR, run by TCRdb on the multiplex PCR reads, gives a single entry per CDR3 protein. This sample has 300,000 to 400,000 distinct CDR3 sequences, with approximately 13% found just once. Germline CDR1 is SGHNT and CDR2 is YENEEA. V lost 5 bases, J lost 0 bases, and 14 bases lay in between. The CDR3 sequence is 16 residues long. Ten or more counts support this clonotype. No ophthalmopathy progression within 18 months constituted stable Graves' hyperthyroidism. Reasons for excluding patients were uncontrolled infection, other autoimmune disease, pregnancy or lactation. PBMCs were sourced from approximately 9 ml fresh peripheral blood.

This sequence originates from a woman aged 18-35 years with Graves' hyperthyroidism. Material: blood. The V gene is TRBV11-3, the J gene TRBJ2-1; D is uncertain. In nucleotides, the CDR3 is TGTGCCAGCAGCCCATCGAGGTATAGCTCCTACAATGAGCAGTTCTTC. Its protein is CASSPSRYSSYNEQFF.